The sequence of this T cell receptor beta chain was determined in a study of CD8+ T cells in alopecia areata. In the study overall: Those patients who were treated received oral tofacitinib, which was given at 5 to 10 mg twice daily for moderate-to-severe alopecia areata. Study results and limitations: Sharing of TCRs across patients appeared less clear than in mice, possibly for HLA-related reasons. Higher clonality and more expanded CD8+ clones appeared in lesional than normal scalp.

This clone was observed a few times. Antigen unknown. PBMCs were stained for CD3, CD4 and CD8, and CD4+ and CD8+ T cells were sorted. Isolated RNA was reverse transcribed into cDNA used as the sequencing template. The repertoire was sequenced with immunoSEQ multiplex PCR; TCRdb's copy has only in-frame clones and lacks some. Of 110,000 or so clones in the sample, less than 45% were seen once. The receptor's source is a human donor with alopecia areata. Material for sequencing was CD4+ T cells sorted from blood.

Here the CDR3 reads CASSEQGQGANTQYF. Written as DNA, the CDR3 is TGTGCCAGCAGTGAACAGGGACAGGGGGCGAATACGCAGTATTTT. V and J are TRBV2 and TRBJ2-3, with 12 positions matching TRBD1. Germline V CDR1 and CDR2: SNHLY, FYNNEI. The CDR3 totals 15 residues. V was pared by 2 bases and J by 7 bases, with 4 bases of the junction left unmatched.